These 26 T cell receptor beta chains came from one sample sequenced in a study of control samples from healthy donors and cancer patients. The table came from immunoSEQ multiplex PCR; TCRdb's copy has only in-frame clones and leaves some out. The sample has over 100,000 clones; 92% are singletons. The specimen was blood. These receptors originate from a woman between 45 and 65 years old in good health.

The CDR3 here is CASSMGDRGNHQPQHF. In DNA, the CDR3 is TGTGCCAGTAGTATGGGGGACAGGGGGAACCATCAGCCCCAGCATTTT. This rearrangement joins TRBV19 to TRBJ1-5; 11 positions match TRBD1. Unmatched junction bases numbered 6, after V lost 3 bases and J lost 5 bases. The CDR3 extends over 16 amino acids. Per the germline V gene, CDR1 is LNHDA and CDR2 is SQIVND (reference sequence).

J is TRBJ1-1 and V is TRBV19; D gene uncertain. Germline loops: CDR1 LNHDA, CDR2 SQIVND (reference sequence). The CDR3 extends over 14 amino acids. Between the trimmed V and J ends, which lost 5 bases and 3 bases, there was a span of 13 bases. The CDR3 coding sequence is TGTGCCAGTAGTGGGATGTTGAGATACACTGAAGCTTTCTTT. Amino acid sequence: CASSGMLRYTEAFF.

The chain employs TRBV19 and TRBJ1-5; 10 bases agree with TRBD1. The CDR3 sequence is 18 residues long. J gave up 2 bases and V 5 bases, and 12 bases lay outside the gene matches. Germline values: CDR1 LNHDA, CDR2 SQIVND (reference sequence). The CDR3: CASSLPGQGISGNQPQHF. The CDR3 nucleotides read TGTGCCAGTAGTCTTCCGGGACAGGGGATATCGGGCAATCAGCCCCAGCATTTT.

The rearrangement uses TRBV12-5 and TRBJ1-1; a possible D gene is TRBD1 (6 bases). V was clipped by 2 bases and J by 11 bases, with 12 bases between them. Germline lookup yields CDR1 LGHNT and CDR2 FRNRAP. The CDR3 runs to 12 residues. The CDR3 coding sequence is TGTGCTAGTGGTTTGCCCACAGGGACGGCTTTCTTT. Protein sequence: CASGLPTGTAFF.

This chain connects TRBV5-1 to TRBJ1-1; the D is unclear. The V end lost 4 bases, the J end lost 1 base, and 2 bases lay between the germline ends. This CDR3 region has 11 residues. In germline, CDR1 is SGHRS, CDR2 YFSETQ. In DNA, the CDR3 is TGCGCCAGCAGCGGGAACACTGAAGCTTTCTTT. Translated, it gives CASSGNTEAFF.

The CDR3 spells CASSRRQTSSYEQYF. For the CDR3, the DNA is TGTGCCAGCAGCAGAAGACAGACCAGCTCCTACGAGCAGTACTTC. V gene TRBV13 combines with J gene TRBJ2-7, with D maybe TRBD1 (5 bases). Germline V gives CDR1 PRHDT, CDR2 FYEKMQ (reference sequence). The ends were cut back, 5 bases at V and 0 bases at J, with 14 bases in the middle. This CDR3 is 15 amino acids long.

The genes are TRBV5-1 and TRBJ1-1; D is uncertain. The germline CDR1 and CDR2 sequences are SGHRS and YFSETQ. The CDR3 covers 14 residues. Trimming removed 2 bases from V and 1 base from J, with 9 bases in between. CDR3 protein: CASSFRIENTEAFF. In DNA form, the CDR3 reads TGCGCCAGCAGCTTTAGGATTGAGAACACTGAAGCTTTCTTT.

This chain connects TRBV5-1 to TRBJ2-5, with D unclear. Germline assignment: CDR1 SGHRS and CDR2 YFSETQ. The CDR3 runs to 15 residues. V lost 0 bases, J lost 3 bases, and 12 bases lay in between. CDR3 region: CASSLGGRDEETQYF. The CDR3 DNA follows: TGCGCCAGCAGCTTGGGTGGTAGAGATGAAGAGACCCAGTACTTC.

The chain uses TRBV7-8 and TRBJ2-5; no reliable D call. Germline V lookup: CDR1 SGHVS, CDR2 FQNEAQ. The CDR3 runs 13 residues. The V and J ends lost 4 bases and 5 bases respectively, with 11 bases between them. The DNA for the CDR3 is TGTGCCAGCAGCTCCCGCCTGCGTGAGACCCAGTACTTC. Residues: CASSSRLRETQYF.

V is TRBV6-1 and J is TRBJ2-3, with TRBD2 matching 8 bases. CDR1 is MNHNS and CDR2 is SASEGT in the germline V gene. V shed 0 bases, J shed 3 bases, and the junction held 8 bases outside the gene matches. This CDR3 region has 17 residues. The CDR3 loop reads CASSEAAVVAGTDTQYF. CDR3 coding DNA: TGTGCCAGCAGTGAAGCTGCCGTTGTAGCGGGGACAGATACGCAGTATTTT.

The chain has TRBV5-4 and TRBJ1-1, with D uncertain. Between the trimmed V and J ends, which lost 0 bases and 1 base, there was a span of 4 bases. The CDR3 consists of 13 residues. The germline CDR1 and CDR2 sequences are SGHNT and YYREEE (reference sequence). The CDR3 region is CASSLDPNTEAFF. DNA for the CDR3: TGTGCCAGCAGCTTGGACCCGAACACTGAAGCTTTCTTT.

The CDR3, as DNA: TGTGCCAGCAAAAGGCACTCTGGAAACACCATATATTTT. It translates to CASKRHSGNTIYF. The chain uses TRBV27 and TRBJ1-3; D unresolved. CDR1 is MNHEY, CDR2 SMNVEV, per germline (reference sequence). The V end was cut by 7 bases, the J end by 0 bases, with 7 bases between. The CDR3 loop spans 13 amino acids.

The CDR3 sequence: CSVELANKGYGYTF. DNA of the CDR3: TGCAGCGTTGAACTCGCTAACAAGGGCTATGGCTACACCTTC. This rearrangement joins TRBV29-1 to TRBJ1-2; D remains ambiguous. Germline V gene lookup returns CDR1 SQVTM and CDR2 ANQGSEA. The CDR3 extends over 14 amino acids. V was pared by 2 bases and J by 4 bases, with 14 bases between.

J is TRBJ1-6 and V is TRBV6-5; D unresolved. This CDR3 has 13 residues. V lost 2 bases, J lost 10 bases, and 9 bases lay in between. Germline-derived CDR1 and CDR2 are MNHEY and SVGAGI. The CDR3 region is CASSYRGGSPLHF. DNA of the CDR3: TGTGCCAGCAGTTACCGGGGTGGCTCACCCCTCCACTTT.

The V call is TRBV19, the J call TRBJ2-6; D is possibly TRBD1 or TRBD2 (5 bases each). In germline, CDR1 is LNHDA, CDR2 SQIVND (reference sequence). The CDR3 has 18 amino acids. Trimming left V 6 bases short and J 0 bases short, with 18 bases between. CDR3 coding DNA: TGTGCCAGTAGCCATCTCCGGGGCGCCTCCTCTGGGGCCAACGTCCTGACTTTC. Its protein product is CASSHLRGASSGANVLTF.

This chain links TRBV5-1 with TRBJ2-1; TRBD2 matches at 10 bases. CDR3 size: 14 residues. Germline loops: CDR1 SGHRS, CDR2 YFSETQ. The ends lost 4 bases at V and 4 bases at J; junction bases unmatched: 2. The CDR3 here is CASSRTSGYNEQFF. The CDR3 bases are TGCGCCAGCAGCCGGACTAGCGGATACAATGAGCAGTTCTTC.

This clone was counted a few times. The chain carries TRBV5-6 and TRBJ2-6; 8 positions match TRBD1. CDR1 is SGHDT, CDR2 YYEEEE, per germline. The CDR3 has 17 residues. V dropped 5 bases and J dropped 0; count of bases not matched to a gene: 7. The DNA of the CDR3 is TGTGCCAGCAGAGCCAGGGGGCCACTCTCTGGGGCCAACGTCCTGACTTTC. It translates to CASRARGPLSGANVLTF.

This chain joins TRBV19 and TRBJ2-2; tentatively, D is TRBD1 (6 bases). The germline V gene encodes CDR1 LNHDA and CDR2 SQIVND (reference sequence). CDR3 length: 15 residues. The V and J ends lost 0 bases and 4 bases respectively, with 9 bases between them. The CDR3 is CASSIEQGSTGELFF. The CDR3 bases are TGTGCCAGTAGTATAGAACAGGGAAGCACCGGGGAGCTGTTTTTT.

This chain joins TRBV11-2 and TRBJ2-2, with 11 bases lining up with TRBD1. Germline-derived CDR1 and CDR2 are SGHAT and FQNNGV. This CDR3 comprises 15 residues. The junction had 4 bases not matched to a gene; V was cut back by 5 bases and J by 5 bases. This CDR3 is CASSPGDRGTGELFF. The CDR3 coding sequence is TGTGCCAGCAGCCCTGGGGACAGGGGGACCGGGGAGCTGTTTTTT.

The chain recombines TRBV29-1 with TRBJ2-3, with unresolved D. This CDR3 contains 14 residues. Germline V gives CDR1 SQVTM, CDR2 ANQGSEA. The V gene lost 2 bases and the J gene lost 9 bases, with 18 bases spanning the gap. The CDR3 nucleotides read TGCAGCGTTGAATCTGAGTTGGTGGGCGGAACGCAGTATTTT. Its translation is CSVESELVGGTQYF.

The chain links TRBV11-2 to TRBJ2-1; D remains unclear. This CDR3 is 13 amino acids long. Trimming removed 1 base at V and 2 bases at J, with 3 bases between. Germline CDR1 reads SGHAT; CDR2 reads FQNNGV. The CDR3 nucleotides are TGTGCCAGCAGCTTAGCTACCTACAATGAGCAGTTCTTC. Encoded protein: CASSLATYNEQFF.

The chain links TRBV10-3 to TRBJ1-1; 9 bases fit TRBD1. The V and J ends lost 9 bases and 3 bases, in that order; junction bases with no gene match: 5. Germline V lookup: CDR1 ENHRY, CDR2 SYGVKD. The CDR3 has 13 amino acids. The CDR3 here is CAIRDRVDTEAFF. The DNA of the CDR3 is TGTGCCATTCGGGACAGGGTAGACACTGAAGCTTTCTTT.

J is TRBJ2-3 and V is TRBV5-1; no clear D gene. Per germline, CDR1 SGHRS and CDR2 YFSETQ. This CDR3 is built from 14 residues. V was clipped by 2 bases and J by 2 bases, with 9 bases between them. Here the CDR3 reads CASSFVPSTDTQYF. The CDR3 DNA reads TGCGCCAGCAGCTTTGTGCCTTCCACAGATACGCAGTATTTT.

The chain links TRBV10-3 to TRBJ2-3; TRBD2 might be the D (5 bases). This CDR3 region has 13 residues. Germline CDR1 ENHRY, CDR2 SYGVKD. Trimming pared 3 bases from V and 6 bases from J, leaving 10 bases between. The DNA for the CDR3 is TGTGCCATCAGTGACACTAGGCCGGATACGCAGTATTTT. Protein product: CAISDTRPDTQYF.

The chain joins TRBV11-2 to TRBJ2-2, with 14 bases identical to TRBD2. This CDR3 is 17 amino acids long. CDR1 is SGHAT, CDR2 FQNNGV, per germline. V lost 0 bases and J lost 5; bases outside the gene matches: 2. The CDR3 DNA follows: TGTGCCAGCAGCTTAGACTGGACTAGCGGGAGGACCGGGGAGCTGTTTTTT. Translation: CASSLDWTSGRTGELFF.

The genes are TRBV19 and TRBJ2-2, with D perhaps TRBD2 (5 bases). Trimming took 3 bases from V and 6 from J, leaving 11 bases between them. Looked up from germline, CDR1 is LNHDA and CDR2 is SQIVND (reference sequence). This CDR3 spans 14 amino acids. The CDR3 loop reads CASSIEGFAGELFF. The CDR3 DNA reads as TGTGCCAGTAGTATCGAGGGTTTCGCCGGGGAGCTGTTTTTT. Full variable domain (outside the CDR3, taken from reference TRBV19 and TRBJ2-2): DGGITQSPKYLFRKEGQNVTLSCEQNLNHDAMYWYRQDPGQGLRLIYYSQIVNDFQKGDIAEGYSVSREKKESFPLTVTSAQKNPTAFYLCASSIEGFAGELFFGEGSRLTVL.